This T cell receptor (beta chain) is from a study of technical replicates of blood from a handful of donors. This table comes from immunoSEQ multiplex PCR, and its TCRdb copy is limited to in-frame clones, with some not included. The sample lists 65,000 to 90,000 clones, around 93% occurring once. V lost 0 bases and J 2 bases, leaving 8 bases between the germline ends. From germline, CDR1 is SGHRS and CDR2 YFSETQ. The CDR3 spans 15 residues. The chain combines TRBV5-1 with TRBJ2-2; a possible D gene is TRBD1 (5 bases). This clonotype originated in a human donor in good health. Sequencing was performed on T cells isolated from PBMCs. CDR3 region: CASSLDRINTGELFF. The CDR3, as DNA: TGCGCCAGCAGCTTGGACAGGATAAACACCGGGGAGCTGTTTTTT.